The source of this T cell receptor (beta chain) is a study of blood T cell repertoires in COVID-19. Study-wide background: The analysed material was cDNA or gDNA that came from T cells, B-cell-depleted T cells, or PBMCs.

Only in-frame clones appear in the TCRdb table, and some are missing; sequencing was by immunoSEQ multiplex PCR. The table lists some 330,000 clones, approximately 87% of them singletons. Looked up from germline, CDR1 is SGHRS and CDR2 is YFSETQ. The CDR3 is made up of 14 amino acids. The V end was cut by 5 bases, the J end by 4 bases, with 13 bases between. This sequence was found in a man aged 40-55 years in a cohort exposed to, infected with or recovered from COVID-19 (not recorded which). Source material: PBMCs or T cells enriched from blood (not recorded which). This chain connects TRBV5-1 to TRBJ1-5; tentative D call: TRBD1 (6 bases). As DNA, the CDR3 is TGCGCCAGCAGGGCAGCAGGGGCTAATCAGCCCCAGCATTTT. Translation: CASRAAGANQPQHF.